The TCR beta chain described here comes from a study of neurological immune-mediated disorders. The making of cDNA relied on 5'RACE with 10-nucleotide random UMIs. TCRdb fed the 5' RACE reads into MiXCR, producing one record per CDR3 protein. The data hold about 36,000 distinct CDR3 sequences, with around a tenth observed a single time. This clonotype has ten or more counts. The target antigen is unknown. Study findings and constraints: None of the CDR3 amino acid sequences found in expanded clones was shared across subjects. This suggests that the TCR-beta repertoires were private in all groups. Falling below healthy controls, multiple sclerosis showed the least TCR clonal expansion, while HTLV-1-associated myelopathy showed the most.

CDR1 and CDR2 (germline): SGHDN, FVKESK. The CDR3 contains 17 residues. J was trimmed by 12 bases and V by 1 base; bases with no gene match: 13. Stored at -80 C, 2 million PBMCs were the source of the unsorted libraries. Sequenced: PBMCs. The rearrangement links TRBV14 to TRBJ1-6; the match to TRBD1 covers 9 bases. This sequence was found in a woman aged 25-40 years with HTLV-1-associated myelopathy (HAM/TSP). The CDR3 spells CASSQVVPGQGKIPLHF. CDR3 DNA: TGTGCCAGCAGCCAAGTAGTTCCGGGACAGGGAAAGATACCCCTCCACTTT.